This T cell receptor (beta chain) emerged from a study of cytomegalovirus exposure and HLA in healthy donors. The repertoire was sequenced with immunoSEQ multiplex PCR; TCRdb's copy has only in-frame clones and lacks some. This sample yields approximately 140,000 clones, of which roughly 86% are seen a single time; 7.5% to 9% belongs to the top ten. The study, taken as a whole, reports: Among TCR beta chains, those listed as cytomegalovirus-associated numbered roughly 150. Published work reported that the classifier diagnosed cytomegalovirus status with high specificity and sensitivity.

From the approximately 110-subject validation cohort, which was separate from the roughly 710-subject first cohort, the donors were drawn. Germline V gene sequence: CDR1 LGHNA, CDR2 YNFKEQ. CDR3 length: 18 amino acids. Trimming at V came to 0 bases and at J to 5 bases, leaving 14 bases not matched to a gene. Comment on this clone: Its antigen remains unknown.

J is TRBJ2-3 and V is TRBV4-2; 7 positions match TRBD2. The source of this sequence is a man between 18 and 29 years old in good health and CMV-seropositive. Sequenced material: PBMCs. The CDR3 nucleotides are TGTGCCAGCAGCCAAGAAGGTTGGAGGGAGGGCTTTGGAGATACGCAGTATTTT. Amino acid sequence: CASSQEGWREGFGDTQYF.